This T cell receptor beta chain was profiled in a study of identical twins. Findings of the study overall: Model-predicted out-of-frame TCR alpha sharing fell below observed values in monozygotic twins.

It was template switching that added a universal primer site, and there were unique molecular identifiers on the cDNA. TCRdb fed the 5' RACE reads into MiXCR, producing one record per CDR3 protein. This sample yields approximately 530,000 distinct CDR3 sequences, of which approximately 20% are seen a single time; approximately 0.5% belongs to the top ten. The CDR3 length is 17 residues. The germline V gene encodes CDR1 KGHDR and CDR2 SFDVKD. V lost 0 bases and J lost 0, with 12 bases in between. About this clonotype itself: Its antigen is still unknown.

Everyone who donated was a healthy Caucasian. The same sample was also used in a study of yellow fever vaccine responses in identical twins. According to that study: Twins' T cell vaccine responses reportedly looked partly convergent, partly personalized.

This sequence originates from a woman aged 18-29 years in good health. The chain links TRBV24-1 to TRBJ2-3; D not resolved. The material sequenced was CD4+ T cells sorted from blood. CDR3 sequence reads: CATSDLGKTGSTDTQYF. The DNA for the CDR3 is TGTGCCACCAGTGATTTGGGTAAGACTGGCAGCACAGATACGCAGTATTTT.